This passage covers 29 T cell receptor beta chains from one sample sequenced in a study of OX40 agonist ivuxolimab in advanced cancers. Profiling relied on immunoSEQ multiplex PCR, and the TCRdb table lists in-frame clones only, not all of them. Altogether 55,000 to 80,000 clones are present, around nine tenths being singletons, with the ten largest covering about 0.25%. The specimen was CD4+ or CD8+ T cells sorted from blood, collected in a trial of the OX40 agonist ivuxolimab. These receptors originate from an adult with an advanced solid tumor such as melanoma, head and neck, liver or kidney cancer.

This chain links TRBV12-5 with TRBJ1-2; D is possibly TRBD1 (6 bases). V was pared by 0 bases and J by 6 bases, with 11 bases between. Germline CDR1 reads LGHNT; CDR2 reads FRNRAP. The CDR3 sequence is 14 residues long. The DNA for the CDR3 is TGTGCTAGTGGTTTGGTGCCCGGGGGCGATGGCTACACCTTC. It yields the protein CASGLVPGGDGYTF.

This rearrangement joins TRBV29-1 to TRBJ2-2, with 11 bases that match TRBD2. Germline V CDR1 and CDR2: SQVTM, ANQGSEA. Trimming cost V 5 bases and J 4 bases; bases outside gene matches: 6. The CDR3 spans 15 residues. CDR3 DNA sequence: TGCAGCGTTACGGATCTAGCGGGAGGCACCGGGGAGCTGTTTTTT. This sequence encodes CSVTDLAGGTGELFF.

The V and J genes are TRBV28 and TRBJ1-1; TRBD1 aligns across 8 bases. The CDR3 sequence is 17 residues long. The V and J ends lost 6 bases and 1 base, in that order; junction bases with no gene match: 13. Germline CDR1 reads MDHEN; CDR2 reads SYDVKM. This CDR3 is CASRPTWWGQENTEAFF. CDR3 DNA: TGTGCCAGCAGACCCACCTGGTGGGGACAGGAGAACACTGAAGCTTTCTTT.

This chain uses TRBV7-2 with TRBJ1-3; a weak D match, TRBD1 (6 bases). V lost 5 bases and J 0 bases, leaving 17 bases between the germline ends. The CDR3 length is 17 residues. Germline V gives CDR1 SGHTA, CDR2 FQGNSA. The CDR3: CASSATGGLSSGNTIYF. The CDR3 DNA sequence: TGTGCCAGCAGCGCCACGGGGGGGCTGAGCTCTGGAAACACCATATATTTT.

The chain recombines TRBV7-2 with TRBJ2-7, with 12 bases matching TRBD2. This CDR3 is 14 amino acids long. Per germline, CDR1 SGHTA and CDR2 FQGNSA. The junction had 4 bases not matched to a gene; V was cut back by 6 bases and J by 4 bases. The CDR3: CASRLAGGSYEQYF. The DNA for the CDR3 is TGTGCCAGCAGGCTAGCGGGAGGGAGTTACGAGCAGTACTTC.

This clone appeared once. The chain couples TRBV5-6 to TRBJ2-5; 9 bases match TRBD2. The CDR3 runs 17 residues. Germline assignment: CDR1 SGHDT and CDR2 YYEEEE. V lost 1 base, J lost 4 bases, and 11 bases stayed unmatched. The CDR3 region has the DNA TGTGCCAGCAGCTTGTGGATCGGCGGGAGGGCGGGAGAGACCCAGTACTTC. Its protein product is CASSLWIGGRAGETQYF.

This clone was detected only a few times. The V gene is TRBV5-4, the J gene TRBJ2-7; TRBD2 agrees at 7 bases. J was trimmed by 2 bases and V by 7 bases; bases with no gene match: 12. CDR1 and CDR2 from the germline V gene are SGHNT and YYREEE (reference sequence). The CDR3 has 15 residues. The CDR3 DNA reads as TGTGCCAGCCATAATCTACTAGCGCGTACCTACGAGCAGTACTTC. Encoded protein: CASHNLLARTYEQYF. The variable domain in full, with the rest retrieved from reference TRBV5-4 and TRBJ2-7, is ETGVTQSPTHLIKTRGQQVTLRCSSQSGHNTVSWYQQALGQGPQFIFQYYREEENGRGNFPPRFSGLQFPNYSSELNVNALELDDSALYLCASHNLLARTYEQYFGPGTRLTVT.

The chain is built from TRBV6-5 and TRBJ1-4; D not resolved. Trimming left V 4 bases short and J 0 bases short, with 9 bases between. The CDR3 has 15 amino acids. Looked up from germline, CDR1 is MNHEY and CDR2 is SVGAGI. CDR3 amino acids: CASSSSDATNEKLFF. The DNA of the CDR3 is TGTGCCAGCAGTTCCTCTGATGCAACTAATGAAAAACTGTTTTTT.

The chain carries TRBV5-4 and TRBJ1-5, with D possibly TRBD1 on 5 matching bases. The germline gives CDR1 SGHNT, CDR2 YYREEE (reference sequence). The ends were cut back, 0 bases at V and 4 bases at J, with 5 bases in the middle. The length of the CDR3 is 13 residues. Here the CDR3 reads CASSLDRNQPQHF. The CDR3 DNA follows: TGTGCCAGCAGCTTGGACAGGAATCAGCCCCAGCATTTT.

The chain is built from TRBV4-1 and TRBJ2-5, with D uncertain. The CDR3 consists of 14 residues. The V and J ends lost 5 bases and 2 bases respectively, with 12 bases between them. Germline V CDR1 and CDR2: MGHRA, YSYEKL. The CDR3 DNA is TGCGCCAGCAGCAGAGGTCCCCAACAAGAGACCCAGTACTTC. This encodes CASSRGPQQETQYF.

V and J are TRBV6-5 and TRBJ2-1; D is ambiguous. Trimming cost V 6 bases and J 2 bases, with 8 bases left between them. From germline, CDR1 is MNHEY and CDR2 SVGAGI. The CDR3 covers 13 residues. The CDR3 loop is CASSRSPYNEQFF. DNA of the CDR3: TGTGCCAGCAGCCGTTCACCCTACAATGAGCAGTTCTTC.

This chain connects TRBV5-4 to TRBJ2-1; possible D gene TRBD1, 6 bases. V dropped 0 bases and J dropped 4 bases, with 11 bases sitting between them. The CDR3 sequence is 15 residues long. Germline CDR1 is SGHNT and CDR2 is YYREEE (reference sequence). The CDR3 loop is CASSLGNQGYNEQFF. The DNA of the CDR3 is TGTGCCAGCAGCTTGGGCAACCAGGGGTACAATGAGCAGTTCTTC.

This rearrangement joins TRBV10-3 to TRBJ2-7; D is uncertain. Trimming left V 7 bases short and J 10 bases short, with 14 bases between. This CDR3 has 11 residues. Germline values: CDR1 ENHRY, CDR2 SYGVKD. In DNA form, the CDR3 reads TGTGCCATCATGAAAGGGTCAGAACAGTACTTC. The encoded protein is CAIMKGSEQYF.

This chain joins TRBV27 and TRBJ2-1; the match to TRBD1 covers 9 bases. This CDR3 region has 12 residues. J lost 7 bases, V lost 11 bases, and 6 bases had no gene match. The V gene's germline CDR1 is MNHEY and CDR2 SMNVEV (reference sequence). Here the CDR3 DNA reads TGTGCCTCCTCGGGACAGGGTAATGAGCAGTTCTTC. Residues: CASSGQGNEQFF.

The V and J genes are TRBV6-5 and TRBJ2-1, with D perhaps matching TRBD2 (6 bases). The germline CDR1 and CDR2 sequences are MNHEY and SVGAGI. Trimming left V 1 base short and J 7 bases short, with 8 bases between. This CDR3 comprises 13 residues. The CDR3 loop reads CASSYYGGNEQFF. In nucleotides, the CDR3 is TGTGCCAGCAGTTACTATGGGGGGAATGAGCAGTTCTTC.

V is TRBV19 and J is TRBJ2-7; TRBD2 agrees at 13 bases. V was clipped by 4 bases and J by 3 bases; unmatched bases: 3. The CDR3 spans 15 residues. CDR1 and CDR2 (germline): LNHDA, SQIVND (reference sequence). As DNA, the CDR3 is TGTGCCAGTAGTAGACTAGCGGGAGGTCTCTACGAGCAGTACTTC. Its protein product is CASSRLAGGLYEQYF.

This clone has only one observation. The chain carries TRBV19 and TRBJ2-5, with D perhaps TRBD2 (5 bases). Germline V gene sequence: CDR1 LNHDA, CDR2 SQIVND (reference sequence). The CDR3 has 16 amino acids. Trimming stripped 3 bases from V and 4 bases from J, with 18 bases between. The CDR3 loop is CASSMVGGGFRETQYF. In DNA, the CDR3 is TGTGCCAGTAGTATGGTGGGCGGAGGATTCCGAGAGACCCAGTACTTC.

The chain is built from TRBV5-4 and TRBJ1-4; 10 nucleotides align to TRBD1. Germline-derived CDR1 and CDR2 are SGHNT and YYREEE (reference sequence). Trimming cost V 4 bases and J 1 base; bases outside gene matches: 4. The CDR3 has 16 amino acids. CDR3 loop: CASSRQGAETNEKLFF. CDR3 nucleotides: TGTGCCAGCAGCCGACAGGGGGCGGAAACTAATGAAAAACTGTTTTTT.

The chain combines TRBV5-4 with TRBJ1-2; 7 nucleotides align to TRBD1. The CDR3 has 12 amino acids. CDR1 is SGHNT and CDR2 is YYREEE in the germline V gene (reference sequence). V shed 6 bases and J 8 bases; nucleotides not matched to a gene: 7. DNA of the CDR3: TGTGCCAGCACTATCGGACAGGTGGGCTACACCTTC. Translated, it gives CASTIGQVGYTF. Full variable domain (rest looked up from reference TRBV5-4 and TRBJ1-2): ETGVTQSPTHLIKTRGQQVTLRCSSQSGHNTVSWYQQALGQGPQFIFQYYREEENGRGNFPPRFSGLQFPNYSSELNVNALELDDSALYLCASTIGQVGYTFGSGTRLTVV.

The rearrangement uses TRBV28 and TRBJ2-3; 10 nucleotides agree with TRBD1. The CDR3 totals 15 residues. Germline assignment: CDR1 MDHEN and CDR2 SYDVKM. After removal of 6 bases from V and 3 bases from J, the junction contained 6 bases not matched to a gene. CDR3 sequence reads: CASRSPGQGTDTQYF. Written as DNA, the CDR3 is TGTGCCAGCAGGTCTCCGGGACAGGGGACAGATACGCAGTATTTT.

This chain links TRBV6-1 with TRBJ2-6; TRBD1 might be the D (5 bases). V was pared by 0 bases and J by 0 bases, with 15 bases between. Germline values: CDR1 MNHNS, CDR2 SASEGT. The CDR3 length is 19 residues. In nucleotides, the CDR3 is TGTGCCAGCAGTGAAGCGCTTGGGGCGCCCAACTCTGGGGCCAACGTCCTGACTTTC. As protein: CASSEALGAPNSGANVLTF.

The chain employs TRBV5-1 and TRBJ1-2, with TRBD1 matching 8 bases. Germline lookup yields CDR1 SGHRS and CDR2 YFSETQ. The ends lost 0 bases at V and 5 bases at J; junction bases unmatched: 9. This CDR3 has 16 amino acids. In nucleotides, the CDR3 is TGCGCCAGCAGCTTGGATTTGCAGGGGGCGAGGTATGGCTACACCTTC. Translation gives CASSLDLQGARYGYTF.

This rearrangement joins TRBV19 to TRBJ1-2; D is uncertain. The CDR3 extends over 14 amino acids. Germline V gene sequence: CDR1 LNHDA, CDR2 SQIVND (reference sequence). The V gene lost 7 bases and the J gene lost 7 bases, with 19 bases spanning the gap. The DNA of the CDR3 is TGTGCCAGTATACCCTCAGACGGTGCCGTTGGCTACACCTTC. The encoded protein is CASIPSDGAVGYTF.

This sequence joins TRBV18 and TRBJ1-5, with a weak D call TRBD1 (5 bases). V lost 4 bases and J 0 bases, leaving 13 bases between the germline ends. Germline-derived CDR1 and CDR2 are KGHSH and LQKENI. CDR3 size: 16 residues. The chain's CDR3 is CASSLNRPNSNQPQHF. For the CDR3, the DNA is TGTGCCAGCTCACTTAACAGGCCGAATAGCAATCAGCCCCAGCATTTT.

The chain is built from TRBV19 and TRBJ2-1, with D perhaps matching TRBD1 (5 bases). V was pared by 0 bases and J by 0 bases, with 9 bases between. The germline V gene has CDR1 LNHDA and CDR2 SQIVND (reference sequence). The CDR3 length is 16 residues. DNA of the CDR3: TGTGCCAGTAGTATAGAGGGGCTGGGCTCCTACAATGAGCAGTTCTTC. It yields the protein CASSIEGLGSYNEQFF.

V usage is TRBV10-2 and J usage is TRBJ1-5, with 10 bases lining up with TRBD1. CDR3 length equals 15 residues. Germline V gene lookup returns CDR1 WSHSY and CDR2 SAAADI. Germline trimming cut 6 bases from V and 4 bases from J; bases unmatched to any gene: 6. As DNA, the CDR3 is TGCGCCAGCAGAGAGGGACAGGGGTGGAATCAGCCCCAGCATTTT. Translating gives CASREGQGWNQPQHF.

V and J are TRBV10-2 and TRBJ2-2; D gene ambiguous. With 5 bases removed from V and 2 bases from J, the gap between germline ends came to 9 bases. This CDR3 has 14 residues. The germline CDR1 and CDR2 sequences are WSHSY and SAAADI. CDR3 region: CASSMSRNTGELFF. CDR3 DNA sequence: TGCGCCAGCAGTATGTCTCGAAACACCGGGGAGCTGTTTTTT.

The chain uses TRBV5-6 and TRBJ2-7, with 9 bases fitting TRBD2. The CDR3 has 18 amino acids. The V and J ends lost 3 bases and 5 bases, in that order; junction bases with no gene match: 18. Germline lookup yields CDR1 SGHDT and CDR2 YYEEEE. CDR3 DNA sequence: TGTGCCAGCAGCTCTGCCAATGTAGCGGGAGTTTCCGGGCACGAGCAGTACTTC. Its protein is CASSSANVAGVSGHEQYF.

The CDR3 nucleotides are TGTGCCAGCAGTTACTCAGGATCCTACAATGAGCAGTTCTTC. Its protein product is CASSYSGSYNEQFF. J is TRBJ2-1 and V is TRBV6-6; the D is unclear. Germline-derived CDR1 and CDR2 are MNHNY and SVGAGI (reference sequence). CDR3 length equals 14 residues. V lost 0 bases, J lost 1 base, and 4 bases lay in between.